Below are 2 T cell receptor beta chains sequenced from a single sample in a study of blood T cell repertoires in COVID-19. Profiled with immunoSEQ multiplex PCR; TCRdb holds only in-frame clones, not every one. The top ten clones hold roughly 3.6% of a sample with more than 300,000 clones, more than 90% of them seen once. Sequencing was done on a sample of PBMCs or T cells enriched from blood (not recorded which). The source is a woman aged 25-40 years who had been exposed to COVID-19.

The rearrangement links TRBV24-1 to TRBJ2-1; no definite D call. Trimming stripped 2 bases from V and 4 bases from J, with 5 bases between. The germline V gene has CDR1 KGHDR and CDR2 SFDVKD. This CDR3 has 13 amino acids. This CDR3 is CATSDSRYNEQFF. CDR3 DNA sequence: TGTGCCACCAGTGATTCCAGGTACAATGAGCAGTTCTTC.

This clone came up a few times. The chain is built from TRBV7-8 and TRBJ1-2; D possibly corresponds to TRBD1 (6 bases). Looked up from germline, CDR1 is SGHVS and CDR2 is FQNEAQ. This CDR3 region has 14 residues. Trimming cost V 4 bases and J 6 bases, with 15 bases left between them. This CDR3 reads CASSSRDKIHGYTF. CDR3 in DNA: TGTGCCAGCAGCTCCCGGGACAAAATCCATGGCTACACCTTC.